This T cell receptor (beta chain) was recorded in a study of blood T cells in healthy people across ages. Study outcomes and limitations: Diversity was higher, and naive CD4+ cells more numerous, in long-lived donors than in aged donors. A roughly linear fall in TCR beta diversity per million T cells was seen with increasing age.

Primed by a sample-barcoded 5' primer and a J-beta primer mix, a second PCR proceeded for about 6 to 12 cycles. MiXCR was run by TCRdb on the 5' RACE reads, yielding one entry per CDR3 protein. The sample has about 640,000 distinct CDR3 sequences; roughly 58% are singletons. The V end was cut by 5 bases, the J end by 3 bases, with 12 bases between. In germline, CDR1 is KGHDR, CDR2 SFDVKD. This CDR3 spans 14 amino acids. The extraction recovered at least 5 micrograms of total RNA per sample. This clonotype occurred once. Its antigen is currently unknown. This clonotype originated in a man between 60 and 75 years old in good health. The source material was blood. V is TRBV24-1 and J is TRBJ2-5; TRBD2 might be the D (7 bases). CDR3 nucleotide sequence: TGTGCCACCAGTGGCAAGGGGGGGGAAGAGACCCAGTACTTC. Translating gives CATSGKGGEETQYF.